This T cell receptor beta chain stems from a study of T cells in Graves' hyperthyroidism and ophthalmopathy. On this clonotype: Its antigen remains unidentified.

Study-level results: Separating ophthalmopathy from stable hyperthyroidism was achieved by a 13 V-J model.

Trimming took 5 bases from V and 2 from J; bases not matched to a gene: 4. CDR3 length equals 16 residues. In germline, CDR1 is LNHDA, CDR2 SQIVND (reference sequence). Amplified TCR beta CDR3 regions came from RNA transcripts. Using the HTBI primer set, a first-round RT-PCR was run on the TCR CDR3. TCRdb reprocessed the multiplex PCR reads with MiXCR, giving one entry per CDR3 protein. The data contain roughly 420,000 distinct CDR3 sequences, about 13% of them seen just once; the ten biggest clones take up about 4.9%. V usage is TRBV19 and J usage is TRBJ2-2; 11 nucleotides align to TRBD2. Sample: blood. The TCR was taken from a woman under 30 with Graves' hyperthyroidism. CDR3 DNA: TGTGCCAGTAGTTACGGGACTAGCGGAAACACCGGGGAGCTGTTTTTT. This translates into CASSYGTSGNTGELFF.